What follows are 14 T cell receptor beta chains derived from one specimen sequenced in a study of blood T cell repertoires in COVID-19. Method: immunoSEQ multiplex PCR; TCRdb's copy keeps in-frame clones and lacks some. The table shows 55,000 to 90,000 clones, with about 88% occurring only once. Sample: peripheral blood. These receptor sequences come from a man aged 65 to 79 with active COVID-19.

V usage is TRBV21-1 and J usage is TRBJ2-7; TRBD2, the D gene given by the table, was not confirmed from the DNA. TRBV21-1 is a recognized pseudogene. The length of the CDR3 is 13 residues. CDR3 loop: CASRPGVINEQYF. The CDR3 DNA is TGTGCCAGCCGGCCCGGGGTCATAAACGAGCAGTACTTC.

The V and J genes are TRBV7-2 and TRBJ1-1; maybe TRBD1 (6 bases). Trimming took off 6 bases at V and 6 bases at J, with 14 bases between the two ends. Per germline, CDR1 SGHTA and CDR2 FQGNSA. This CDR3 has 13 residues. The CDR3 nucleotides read TGTGCCAGCAGGAGGGGGGGAACTGCTGAAGCTTTCTTT. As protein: CASRRGGTAEAFF.

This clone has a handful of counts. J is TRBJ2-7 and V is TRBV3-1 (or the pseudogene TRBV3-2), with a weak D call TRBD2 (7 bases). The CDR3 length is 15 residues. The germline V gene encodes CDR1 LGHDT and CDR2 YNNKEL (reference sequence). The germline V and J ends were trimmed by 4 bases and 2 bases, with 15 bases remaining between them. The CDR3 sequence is CASSPSTGGPYEQYF. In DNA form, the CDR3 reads TGTGCCAGCAGCCCCTCCACCGGGGGGCCCTACGAGCAGTACTTC.

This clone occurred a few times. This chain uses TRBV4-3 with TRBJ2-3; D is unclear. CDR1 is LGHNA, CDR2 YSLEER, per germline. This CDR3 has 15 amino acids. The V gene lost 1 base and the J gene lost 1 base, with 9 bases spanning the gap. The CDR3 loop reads CASSQAGSRTDTQYF. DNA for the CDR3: TGCGCCAGCAGCCAAGCAGGCTCCCGCACAGATACGCAGTATTTT.

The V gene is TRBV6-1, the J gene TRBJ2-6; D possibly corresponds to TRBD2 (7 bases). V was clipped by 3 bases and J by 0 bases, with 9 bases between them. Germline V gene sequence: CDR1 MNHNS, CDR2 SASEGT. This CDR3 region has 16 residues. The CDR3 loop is CASSERGGSGANVLTF. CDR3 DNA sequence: TGTGCCAGCAGTGAGAGGGGGGGCTCTGGGGCCAACGTCCTGACTTTC.

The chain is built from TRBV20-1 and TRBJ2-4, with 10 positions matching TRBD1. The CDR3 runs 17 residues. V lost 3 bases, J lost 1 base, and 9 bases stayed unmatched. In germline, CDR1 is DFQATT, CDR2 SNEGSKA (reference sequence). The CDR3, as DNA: TGCAGTGCTAGTCCCCCGCCGGGACAGGGGGCCAAAAACATTCAGTACTTC. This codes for CSASPPPGQGAKNIQYF.

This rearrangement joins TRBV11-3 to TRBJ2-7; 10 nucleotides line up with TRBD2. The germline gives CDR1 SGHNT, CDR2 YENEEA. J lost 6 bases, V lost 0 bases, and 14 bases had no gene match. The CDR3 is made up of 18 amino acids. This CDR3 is CASSLDGGLARPTSEQYF. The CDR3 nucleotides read TGTGCCAGCAGCTTAGATGGGGGACTAGCGAGACCCACGTCCGAGCAGTACTTC.

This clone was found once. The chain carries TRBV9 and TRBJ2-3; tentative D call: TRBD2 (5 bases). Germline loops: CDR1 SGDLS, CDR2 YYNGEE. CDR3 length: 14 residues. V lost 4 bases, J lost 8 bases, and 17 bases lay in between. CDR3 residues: CASSPRGSLGTQYF. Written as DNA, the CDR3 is TGTGCCAGCAGCCCCCGGGGTAGTTTGGGTACGCAGTATTTT. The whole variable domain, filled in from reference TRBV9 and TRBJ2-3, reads DSGVTQTPKHLITATGQRVTLRCSPRSGDLSVYWYQQSLDQGLQFLIQYYNGEERAKGNILERFSAQQFPDLHSELNLSSLELGDSALYFCASSPRGSLGTQYFGPGTRLTVL.

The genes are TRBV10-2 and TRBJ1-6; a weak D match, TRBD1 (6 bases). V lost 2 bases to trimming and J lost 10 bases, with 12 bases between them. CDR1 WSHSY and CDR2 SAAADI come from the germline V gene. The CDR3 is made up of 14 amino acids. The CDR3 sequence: CASSERGGGSPLHF. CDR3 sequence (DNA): TGCGCCAGCAGTGAGAGGGGGGGCGGGTCACCCCTCCACTTT.

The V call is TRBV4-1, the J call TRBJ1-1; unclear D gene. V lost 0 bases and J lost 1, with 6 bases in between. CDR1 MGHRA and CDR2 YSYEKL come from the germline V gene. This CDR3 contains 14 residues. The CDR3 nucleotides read TGCGCCAGCAGCCAAGACCACGGGAACACTGAAGCTTTCTTT. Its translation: CASSQDHGNTEAFF.

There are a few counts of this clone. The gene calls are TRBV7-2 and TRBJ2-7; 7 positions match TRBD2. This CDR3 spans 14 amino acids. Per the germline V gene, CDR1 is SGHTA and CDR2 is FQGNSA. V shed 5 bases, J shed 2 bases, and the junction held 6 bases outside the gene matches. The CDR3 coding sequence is TGTGCCAGCAGCCCAGGACTAGGGGCCTACGAGCAGTACTTC. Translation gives CASSPGLGAYEQYF.

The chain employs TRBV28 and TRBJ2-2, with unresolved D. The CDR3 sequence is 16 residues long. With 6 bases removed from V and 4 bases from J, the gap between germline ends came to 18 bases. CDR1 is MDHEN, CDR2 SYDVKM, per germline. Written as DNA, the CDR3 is TGTGCCAGCAGCGCCCTCGAGGCGGAACGCACCGGGGAGCTGTTTTTT. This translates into CASSALEAERTGELFF.

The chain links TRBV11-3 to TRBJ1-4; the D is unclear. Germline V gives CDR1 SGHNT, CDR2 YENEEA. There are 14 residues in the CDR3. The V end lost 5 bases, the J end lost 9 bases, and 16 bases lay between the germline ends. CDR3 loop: CASSHAREHQKLFF. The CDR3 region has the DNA TGTGCCAGCAGCCACGCTAGGGAGCATCAAAAACTGTTTTTT.

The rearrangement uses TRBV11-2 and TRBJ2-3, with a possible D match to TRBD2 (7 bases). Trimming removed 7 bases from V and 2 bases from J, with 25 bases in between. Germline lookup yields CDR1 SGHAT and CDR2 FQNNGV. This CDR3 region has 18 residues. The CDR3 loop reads CASKGWGLKGGPTDTQYF. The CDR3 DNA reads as TGTGCCAGCAAGGGGTGGGGACTCAAGGGGGGGCCCACAGATACGCAGTATTTT.